These 27 T cell receptor beta chains were all obtained from the same sample, sequenced in a study of T cell clonality in common variable immunodeficiency. Repertoires were generated with immunoSEQ multiplex PCR, while TCRdb's copy carries only in-frame clones and drops some. The table records about 35,000 clones without singletons, the ten largest covering 2.5% to 3%. Sequencing was done on a sample of peripheral blood mononuclear cells. Receptors were obtained from a person aged 18 to 75 in good health.

This clone appeared many times. The read is 3 residues too short to cover the CDR3 end, so that end is filled in from the germline J gene. The chain is built from TRBV2 and TRBJ2-6; 7 bases are shared with TRBD1. The V gene's germline CDR1 is SNHLY and CDR2 FYNNEI. This CDR3 contains 14 residues. With 6 bases clipped from V and 3 bases from J, the junction kept 2 bases outside the gene matches. CDR3 region: CASSTGVGANVLTF. The sequenced CDR3 bases are TGTGCCAGCAGCACAGGGGTTGGGGCCAACGTC.

Many counts were recorded for this clone. The read comes to an end 3 residues before the CDR3 does, leaving the germline J gene to fill in the end. The chain joins TRBV18 to TRBJ2-7; the match to TRBD2 covers 9 bases. The germline gives CDR1 KGHSH, CDR2 LQKENI. V lost 5 bases to trimming and J lost 6 bases; unmatched junction nucleotides: 14. The CDR3 is 16 residues long. CDR3 amino acids: CASSSLGVAGEGEQYF. The CDR3 DNA, read in part, is TGTGCCAGCTCAAGCCTCGGGGTAGCGGGAGAAGGCGAG. Variable domain in full (rest from reference TRBV18 and TRBJ2-7): NAGVMQNPRHLVRRRGQEARLRCSPMKGHSHVYWYRQLPEEGLKFMVYLQKENIIDESGMPKERFSAEFPKEGPSILRIQQVVRGDSAAYFCASSSLGVAGEGEQYFGPGTRLTVT.

This clone was counted at least ten times. Read sequence stops 3 residues before the CDR3 end, and the germline J gene provides the missing end. This chain joins TRBV5-4 and TRBJ1-2; TRBD1 matches 8 bases. The trim removed 4 bases at V and 7 bases at J, leaving 9 bases unmatched. The CDR3 contains 14 residues. Germline-derived CDR1 and CDR2 are SGHNT and YYREEE (reference sequence). CDR3 loop: CASSPWTGLGGYTF. The DNA read from the CDR3 is TGTGCCAGCAGCCCTTGGACAGGGCTAGGTGGC. Drawing the rest from reference TRBV5-4 and TRBJ1-2, the complete variable domain is ETGVTQSPTHLIKTRGQQVTLRCSSQSGHNTVSWYQQALGQGPQFIFQYYREEENGRGNFPPRFSGLQFPNYSSELNVNALELDDSALYLCASSPWTGLGGYTFGSGTRLTVV.

This clone has at least ten counts. The read ends 3 residues before the CDR3 terminus; that terminus is restored from the germline J gene. The chain links TRBV12-3 or TRBV12-4 to TRBJ2-7; TRBD1 aligns across 8 bases. The CDR3 is made up of 14 amino acids. The junction had 4 bases not matched to a gene; V was cut back by 4 bases and J by 2 bases. CDR3 sequence: CASSSGQGPYEQYF. The DNA read from the CDR3 is TGTGCCAGCAGTTCCGGACAGGGCCCCTACGAG.

This clone has at least ten counts. The read ends 3 residues before the CDR3 terminus; that terminus is restored from the germline J gene. V usage is TRBV18 and J usage is TRBJ2-3; D remains ambiguous. This CDR3 comprises 15 residues. In germline, CDR1 is KGHSH, CDR2 LQKENI. The V end was cut by 3 bases, the J end by 0 bases, with 10 bases between. The CDR3 is CASSPRLESTDTQYF. The CDR3 bases that were read are TGTGCCAGCTCACCCCGGCTAGAAAGCACAGATACG.

This clone was counted at least ten times. The sequenced CDR3 bases are TGCAGTGCTAGTCGGGGACTAGCGTATAGAGATACG. This sequence encodes CSASRGLAYRDT. The entire CDR3 protein reads CSASRGLAYRDTQYF. V is TRBV20-1 and J is TRBJ2-3; 10 nucleotides align to TRBD2. The read finishes 3 residues shy of the CDR3 end, and the germline J gene is used to complete it. V shed 3 bases and J 5 bases; nucleotides not matched to a gene: 8. The CDR3 contains 15 residues. In germline, CDR1 is DFQATT, CDR2 SNEGSKA (reference sequence).

This clone was recorded many times. The read halts 3 residues ahead of the CDR3 end, with the missing end drawn from the germline J gene. J is TRBJ1-1 and V is TRBV18, with D perhaps matching TRBD1 (6 bases). Germline assignment: CDR1 KGHSH and CDR2 LQKENI. The ends were cut back, 0 bases at V and 1 base at J, with 12 bases in the middle. This CDR3 is built from 16 residues. CDR3 residues: CASSPPPTGRNTEAFF. The covered CDR3 bases are TGTGCCAGCTCACCACCCCCGACAGGTAGGAACACTGAA.

This clone has at least ten counts. The CDR3 extends 3 residues past the end of the read, so its final part is completed from the germline J gene. The genes are TRBV20-1 and TRBJ1-2; TRBD1 agrees at 10 bases. J was trimmed by 6 bases and V by 5 bases; bases with no gene match: 6. Germline CDR1 and CDR2: DFQATT and SNEGSKA (reference sequence). The CDR3 has 13 residues. The CDR3 loop is CSAVDRGLNGYTF. The CDR3 bases that were read are TGCAGTGCTGTAGACAGGGGGCTAAATGGC.

This clone appeared many times. Read data end 3 residues before the CDR3 end; the end is taken from the germline J gene. The chain uses TRBV18 and TRBJ2-7; 7 bases match TRBD1. The junction had 4 bases not matched to a gene; V was cut back by 3 bases and J by 2 bases. The germline V gene has CDR1 KGHSH and CDR2 LQKENI. This CDR3 region has 14 residues. CDR3 in amino acids: CASSPPGTAYEQYF. The sequenced CDR3 bases are TGTGCCAGCTCACCGCCGGGGACAGCCTACGAG.

This clone was recorded many times. The CDR3 end falls 3 residues outside the read, so it is completed with the germline J gene. This chain uses TRBV20-1 with TRBJ2-1, with a weak D call TRBD2 (7 bases). Germline V CDR1 and CDR2: DFQATT, SNEGSKA (reference sequence). The CDR3 is made up of 16 amino acids. The covered CDR3 bases are TGCAGCCTACGAAACCTCGGGGGGCTGAGCTACAATGAG. Amino acids: CSLRNLGGLSYNE. The whole CDR3 region reads CSLRNLGGLSYNEQFF.

This clone was seen repeatedly, ten times or more. From the germline J gene comes the end of the CDR3, since the read stops 3 residues before it. The genes are TRBV19 and TRBJ2-1; D is unclear. The CDR3 sequence is 14 residues long. Germline CDR1 is LNHDA and CDR2 is SQIVND (reference sequence). The V gene lost 7 bases and the J gene lost 2 bases, with 12 bases spanning the gap. CDR3 loop: CASKSVSPYNEQFF. The part of the CDR3 DNA that was read is TGTGCCAGTAAATCCGTGTCCCCCTACAATGAG.

This clone was seen at least ten times. Read coverage stops 3 residues before the CDR3 terminus; the germline J gene supplies the remainder. The V gene is TRBV20-1, the J gene TRBJ1-1, with 7 bases that match TRBD1. Germline V gives CDR1 DFQATT, CDR2 SNEGSKA (reference sequence). The CDR3 loop spans 10 amino acids. CDR3 DNA, as far as it was read: TGCAGTGCCAGGGACAGCGAA. Translating it yields CSARDSE. Given in full, the CDR3 is CSARDSEAFF.

This clone was observed many times. The observed sequence ends 3 residues before the CDR3 terminus, with the missing tail filled in from the germline J gene. V and J are TRBV19 and TRBJ2-6; no clear D gene. Trimming removed 5 bases at V and 0 bases at J, with 8 bases between. The germline gives CDR1 LNHDA, CDR2 SQIVND (reference sequence). The CDR3 consists of 15 residues. The DNA read from the CDR3 is TGTGCCAGTAGTCCTTTACACTCTGGGGCCAACGTC. Amino acids: CASSPLHSGANV. The full CDR3 sequence reads CASSPLHSGANVLTF.

This clone was detected many times. The read falls 3 residues short of the CDR3 end, and the missing part is taken from the germline J gene. The chain is built from TRBV12-3 or TRBV12-4 and TRBJ1-1; TRBD1 matches at 7 bases. With V trimmed by 7 bases and J by 1 base, 9 bases remained unmatched. This CDR3 spans 15 amino acids. The CDR3 region is CASNIRQGGNTEAFF. The covered CDR3 bases are TGTGCCAGCAATATAAGACAGGGTGGGAACACTGAA.

This clone has a count of ten or more. Coverage ceases 3 residues before the CDR3 finishes, and the germline J gene fills in the end. This rearrangement joins TRBV20-1 to TRBJ2-1; TRBD1 matches at 9 bases. The CDR3 is made up of 15 amino acids. The germline V gene has CDR1 DFQATT and CDR2 SNEGSKA (reference sequence). V lost 6 bases to trimming and J lost 7 bases; unmatched junction nucleotides: 13. Incomplete CDR3 DNA: TGCAGTGCACCTGGACAGGGGAACCTAGGGAATGAG. As protein: CSAPGQGNLGNE. The full CDR3 reads CSAPGQGNLGNEQFF.

This clone was found many times. The read stops 3 residues short of the end of the CDR3; the missing end is completed from the germline J gene. The chain links TRBV28 to TRBJ2-3; TRBD1 aligns across 8 bases. This CDR3 contains 16 residues. The germline CDR1 and CDR2 sequences are MDHEN and SYDVKM. With 4 bases clipped from V and 3 bases from J, the junction kept 9 bases outside the gene matches. CDR3 DNA (partial): TGTGCCAGCAGTTCCTCCTTCACAGGGGGTACAGATACG. Protein product: CASSSSFTGGTDT. From start to end, the CDR3 is CASSSSFTGGTDTQYF. Complete variable domain (other parts from reference TRBV28 and TRBJ2-3): DVKVTQSSRYLVKRTGEKVFLECVQDMDHENMFWYRQDPGLGLRLIYFSYDVKMKEKGDIPEGYSVSREKKERFSLILESASTNQTSMYLCASSSSFTGGTDTQYFGPGTRLTVL.

This clone is medium-sized. The junction does not match germline at one end; this may be a read error. The read comes to an end 3 residues before the CDR3 does, leaving the germline J gene to fill in the end. The chain employs TRBV4-2 and TRBJ2-3, with 10 bases matching TRBD1. The CDR3 has 21 amino acids. Germline assignment: CDR1 LGHNA and CDR2 YNFKEQ. CDR3 DNA (partial): TGTGCCAGCAGCAAAGACAGGGGGCGGCTTAGCTTCCAGGGATTCCCAGATACG. Translated: CASSKDRGRLSFQGFPDT. In full, the CDR3 is CASSKDRGRLSFQGFPDTQYF.

This clone occurred many times. The read terminates 3 residues ahead of where the CDR3 ends, so the germline J gene completes it. This chain joins TRBV30 and TRBJ1-5; 9 bases match TRBD1. V was clipped by 0 bases and J by 7 bases; unmatched bases: 7. The CDR3 has 15 residues. The germline V gene has CDR1 GTSNPN and CDR2 SVGIG (reference sequence). The covered CDR3 bases are TGTGCCTGGAGTGTACCCGGGACAGGGTGGCAGCCC. Translation: CAWSVPGTGWQP. The CDR3 as a whole reads CAWSVPGTGWQPQHF.

At least ten counts were recorded for this clone. The read finishes 3 residues shy of the CDR3 end, and the germline J gene is used to complete it. The rearrangement joins TRBV7-2 to TRBJ1-3, with D possibly being TRBD1 (5 bases). Trimming shortened V by 5 bases and J by 9 bases, and 8 bases separated the two germline ends. This CDR3 has 11 residues. Germline loops: CDR1 SGHTA, CDR2 FQGNSA. The sequenced CDR3 bases are TGTGCCAGCAGCCTCGACAGCACC. It codes for CASSLDST. The full CDR3 protein is CASSLDSTIYF.

This clone was counted ten times or more. From the germline J gene comes the end of the CDR3, since the read stops 3 residues before it. The genes are TRBV7-2 and TRBJ2-1, with TRBD2 as a possible D gene (6 bases). Between the trimmed V and J ends, which lost 7 bases and 8 bases, there was a span of 15 bases. The germline V gene encodes CDR1 SGHTA and CDR2 FQGNSA. The CDR3 runs to 13 residues. The CDR3 sequence: CASNLRLVHEQFF. CDR3 bases read: TGTGCCAGCAACCTCCGACTAGTGCATGAG.

This clone has at least ten counts. The CDR3 is cut off 3 residues early in the read; its end comes from the germline J gene. This chain connects TRBV5-4 to TRBJ1-6; D may be TRBD1 (6 bases). This CDR3 has 14 residues. V shed 0 bases and J shed 8 bases, with 9 bases lying between them. Germline V gives CDR1 SGHNT, CDR2 YYREEE (reference sequence). The part of the CDR3 DNA that was read is TGTGCCAGCAGCTTGGGTGACAGGTATTCACCC. This encodes CASSLGDRYSP. The whole CDR3 is CASSLGDRYSPLHF.

This clone was seen many times. The observed sequence ends 3 residues before the CDR3 terminus, with the missing tail filled in from the germline J gene. The chain is built from TRBV12-3 or TRBV12-4 and TRBJ2-1; TRBD2 aligns across 10 bases. V gave up 3 bases and J gave up 6 bases; unmatched junction bases: 2. There are 14 residues in the CDR3. The CDR3 protein is CASSFLAGANEQFF. CDR3 DNA, as far as it was read: TGTGCCAGCAGTTTTCTAGCGGGAGCCAATGAG.

This clone showed up many times. CDR3 loop: CASSGLAGQETQYF. The DNA read from the CDR3 is TGTGCCAGCAGTGGACTAGCGGGACAAGAGACC. The chain links TRBV2 to TRBJ2-5, with TRBD2 matching over 11 bases. The CDR3 goes on 3 residues after the read ends, and that part is filled in from the germline J gene. Germline V lookup: CDR1 SNHLY, CDR2 FYNNEI. V shed 4 bases, J shed 2 bases, and the junction held 0 bases outside the gene matches. The CDR3 has 14 amino acids.

This clone was seen repeatedly, ten times or more. The read is 3 residues too short to cover the CDR3 end, so that end is filled in from the germline J gene. The rearrangement joins TRBV19 to TRBJ2-1; 13 positions agree with TRBD2. The germline V gene encodes CDR1 LNHDA and CDR2 SQIVND (reference sequence). Germline trimming cut 5 bases from V and 7 bases from J; bases unmatched to any gene: 20. The CDR3 extends over 20 amino acids. Incomplete CDR3 DNA: TGTGCCAGTAGTCCAACCGGACTAGCGGGAGAGTGGAGAAGGAGGAATGAG. It specifies CASSPTGLAGEWRRRNE. Given in full, the CDR3 is CASSPTGLAGEWRRRNEQFF.

This clone occurred many times. The read falls 3 residues short of the CDR3 end, and the missing part is taken from the germline J gene. This chain joins TRBV20-1 and TRBJ2-7; TRBD2 agrees at 8 bases. Germline lookup yields CDR1 DFQATT and CDR2 SNEGSKA (reference sequence). J gave up 5 bases and V 1 base, and 7 bases lay outside the gene matches. CDR3 length: 14 residues. CDR3 amino acids: CSARVAGGTDEQYF. CDR3 bases read: TGCAGTGCTAGAGTCGCGGGAGGTACGGACGAG.

This clone came up many times. The CDR3 end is not reached by the read, which stops 3 residues before it; the germline J gene fills it in. The chain combines TRBV5-4 with TRBJ2-1; a possible D gene is TRBD2 (5 bases). Germline V gene sequence: CDR1 SGHNT, CDR2 YYREEE (reference sequence). The ends were cut back, 0 bases at V and 0 bases at J, with 7 bases in the middle. The CDR3 contains 15 residues. CDR3 bases read: TGTGCCAGCAGCTTGGTCGGGGTCTCCTACAATGAG. This encodes CASSLVGVSYNE. The whole CDR3 sequence is CASSLVGVSYNEQFF.

In this sample, this clone turned up many times. The DNA ends 3 residues before the CDR3 does, and the rest of the CDR3 is filled in from the germline J gene. V is TRBV5-6 and J is TRBJ2-3; TRBD2 aligns across 10 bases. V gave up 4 bases and J gave up 2 bases; unmatched junction bases: 4. The CDR3 runs to 15 residues. Germline-derived CDR1 and CDR2 are SGHDT and YYEEEE. CDR3 DNA, as far as it was read: TGTGCCAGCAGCCTCGGACTAGCGGTCACAGATACG. This sequence encodes CASSLGLAVTDT. In full, the CDR3 reads CASSLGLAVTDTQYF.